In its sample, the clone carrying this T cell receptor beta chain was seen once. This entry comes from a study of blood T cell repertoires in COVID-19. About the study: The United States, Italy and Spain supplied acute and convalescent COVID-19 samples.

Original data processing: Amplification with reference gene primers provided the estimates of nucleated cell counts. The data were produced by immunoSEQ multiplex PCR, yet TCRdb's version contains in-frame clones alone and is incomplete. That table gives V, J and clone size, and the DNA gave D and trimming. The sample has approximately 220,000 clones, less than 90% seen once; the top ten hold about 4.5%. From germline, CDR1 is SGHRS and CDR2 YFSETQ. This CDR3 comprises 15 residues. Losses at the gene ends were 4 bases for V and 4 bases for J; bases not matched to a gene: 8. Adults between roughly 18 and 89 years of age took part from approximately 24 US areas. Grouping used clinical history reported by participants in a survey and questionnaire.

The sequence came from a woman aged 25 to 39 who had been exposed to COVID-19. Sequencing was done on a sample of PBMCs or T cells enriched from blood (not recorded which). J is TRBJ2-5 and V is TRBV5-1; 9 bases are a match to TRBD1. This CDR3 is CASSQSGTGRETQYF. CDR3 nucleotide sequence: TGCGCCAGCAGCCAATCCGGGACAGGGAGAGAGACCCAGTACTTC.